The present T cell receptor (beta chain) was sequenced within a study of T cells after yellow fever vaccination. This clonotype has a handful of counts. V lost 5 bases to trimming and J lost 8 bases; unmatched junction nucleotides: 4. CDR1 MDHEN and CDR2 SYDVKM come from the germline V gene. This CDR3 region has 13 residues. Synthesis of TCR cDNA relied on 5'RACE template switching, which attached a universal primer site and UMIs. Each CDR3 protein gets one entry after TCRdb re-called the 5' RACE reads with MiXCR. The profile shows nearly 550,000 distinct CDR3 sequences, 15% to 20% of them singletons.

The origin of this receptor is a man aged 25-45 years who received the YFV17D yellow fever vaccine. The sequencing here drew on PBMCs, taken 15 days after the yellow fever booster vaccination. The chain uses TRBV28 and TRBJ2-1, with 9 bases fitting TRBD1. CDR3 nucleotides: TGTGCCAGCAGTAGCGGGACAGGGTATGAGCAGTTCTTC. It is translated as CASSSGTGYEQFF.